This T cell receptor beta chain was retrieved from a study of early T cells in non-severe SARS-CoV-2 infection. A single record per CDR3 protein comes from TCRdb applying MiXCR to the 5' RACE reads. Of approximately 60,000 distinct CDR3 sequences in the sample, 7% to 9.5% were seen once. Trimming stripped 6 bases from V and 7 bases from J, with 7 bases between. The CDR3 runs to 11 residues. Per the germline V gene, CDR1 is SNHLY and CDR2 is FYNNEI. The starting material was whole blood, obtained at baseline. The source is an adult who was a healthcare worker with PCR-confirmed SARS-CoV-2 infection or an uninfected control (not recorded which). This sequence joins TRBV2 and TRBJ1-5; D is ambiguous. The CDR3 spells CASRAEQPQHF. The CDR3 region has the DNA TGTGCCAGCAGGGCGGAGCAGCCCCAGCATTTT.